This T cell receptor beta chain is drawn from a study of blood T cell repertoires in COVID-19. Study as a whole: COVID-19 samples from acute and convalescent phases originated in the United States, Italy and Spain. PBMCs, B-cell-depleted T cells, or T cells provided the cDNA or gDNA that made up the material.

The J segment lost 9 bases and the V segment lost 5 bases, leaving 3 bases of the junction unmatched. There are 14 residues in the CDR3. Looked up from germline, CDR1 is LNHDA and CDR2 is SQIVND (reference sequence). Methods used by the authors: Amplification of reference gene primers was used by the study to estimate nucleated cell counts. Measured with immunoSEQ multiplex PCR; TCRdb has only the in-frame clones, and not every one. V, J and clone size were drawn from that table, and D and trimming were deduced from the DNA. The sample includes a few hundred thousand clones, roughly 86% of them seen just once.

Specimen: peripheral blood. The genes are TRBV19 and TRBJ1-6; 11 nucleotides agree with TRBD1. This TCR was recovered from a man between 18 and 35 years old with active or convalescent COVID-19. The CDR3 region is CASSAGQGGSPLHF. The CDR3 DNA is TGTGCCAGTAGTGCGGGACAGGGGGGTTCACCCCTCCACTTT.